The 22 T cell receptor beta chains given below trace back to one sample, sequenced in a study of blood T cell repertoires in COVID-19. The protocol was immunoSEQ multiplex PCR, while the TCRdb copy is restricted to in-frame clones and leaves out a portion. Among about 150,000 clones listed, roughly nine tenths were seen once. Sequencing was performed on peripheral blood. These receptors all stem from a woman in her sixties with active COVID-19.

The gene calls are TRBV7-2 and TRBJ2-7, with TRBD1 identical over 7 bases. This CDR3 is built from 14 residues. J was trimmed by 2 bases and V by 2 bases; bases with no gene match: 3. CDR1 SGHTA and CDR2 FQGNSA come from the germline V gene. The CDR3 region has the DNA TGTGCCAGCAGCTTACACAGGGGTACCTACGAGCAGTACTTC. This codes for CASSLHRGTYEQYF.

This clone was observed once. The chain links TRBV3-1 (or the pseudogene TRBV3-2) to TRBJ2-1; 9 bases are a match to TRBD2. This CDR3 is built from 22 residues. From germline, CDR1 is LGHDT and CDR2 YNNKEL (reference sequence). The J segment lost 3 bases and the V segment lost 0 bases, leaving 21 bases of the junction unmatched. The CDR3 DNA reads TGTGCCAGCAGCCAAGAGACGGGCCTTATGGCTAGCGGGACGGGGCTCTACAATGAGCAGTTCTTC. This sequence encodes CASSQETGLMASGTGLYNEQFF.

The CDR3 DNA is TGCGCCAGCAGCTACGACAGCTATGGCTACACCTTC. It encodes CASSYDSYGYTF. The chain recombines TRBV5-1 with TRBJ1-2; perhaps TRBD1 as D (5 bases). Trimming took 3 bases from V and 4 from J, leaving 7 bases between them. Germline V gene lookup returns CDR1 SGHRS and CDR2 YFSETQ. The CDR3 covers 12 residues.

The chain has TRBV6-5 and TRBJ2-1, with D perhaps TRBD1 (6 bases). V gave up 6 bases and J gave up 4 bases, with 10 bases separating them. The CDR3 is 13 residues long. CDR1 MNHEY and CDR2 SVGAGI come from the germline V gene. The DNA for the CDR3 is TGTGCCAGCAGGATACAGGGTTACAATGAGCAGTTCTTC. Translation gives CASRIQGYNEQFF.

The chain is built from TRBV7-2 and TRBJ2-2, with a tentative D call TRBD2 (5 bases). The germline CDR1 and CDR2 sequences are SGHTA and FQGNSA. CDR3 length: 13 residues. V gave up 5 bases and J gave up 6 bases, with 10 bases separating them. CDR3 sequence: CASSGGRAGELFF. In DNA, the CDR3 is TGTGCCAGCAGCGGCGGGCGGGCCGGGGAGCTGTTTTTT.

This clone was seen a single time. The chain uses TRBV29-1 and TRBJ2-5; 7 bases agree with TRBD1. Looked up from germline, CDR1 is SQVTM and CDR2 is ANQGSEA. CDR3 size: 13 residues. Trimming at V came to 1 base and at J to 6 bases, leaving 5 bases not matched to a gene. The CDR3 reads CSVEGRGIKTQYF. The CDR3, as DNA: TGCAGCGTTGAAGGCAGGGGGATAAAGACCCAGTACTTC. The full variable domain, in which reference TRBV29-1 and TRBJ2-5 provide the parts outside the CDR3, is SAVISQKPSRDICQRGTSLTIQCQVDSQVTMMFWYRQQPGQSLTLIATANQGSEATYESGFVIDKFPISRPNLTFSTLTVSNMSPEDSSIYLCSVEGRGIKTQYFGPGTRLLVL.

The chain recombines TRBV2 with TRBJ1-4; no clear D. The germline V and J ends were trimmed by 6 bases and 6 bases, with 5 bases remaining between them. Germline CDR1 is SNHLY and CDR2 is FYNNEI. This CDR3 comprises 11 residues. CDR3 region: CASSLYEKLFF. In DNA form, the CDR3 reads TGTGCCAGCAGCCTTTATGAAAAACTGTTTTTT.

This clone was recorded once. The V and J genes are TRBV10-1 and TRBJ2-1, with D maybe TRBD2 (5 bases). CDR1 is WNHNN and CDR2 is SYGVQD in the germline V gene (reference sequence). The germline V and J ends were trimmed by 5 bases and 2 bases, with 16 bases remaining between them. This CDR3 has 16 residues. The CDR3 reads CASSPSDFLTYNEQFF. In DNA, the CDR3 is TGCGCCAGCAGTCCATCGGACTTCTTGACCTACAATGAGCAGTTCTTC.

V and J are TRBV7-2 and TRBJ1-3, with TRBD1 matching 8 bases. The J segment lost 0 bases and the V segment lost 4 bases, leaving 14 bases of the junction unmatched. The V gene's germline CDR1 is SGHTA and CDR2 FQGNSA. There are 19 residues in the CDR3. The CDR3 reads CASSSPSQGARGSGNTIYF. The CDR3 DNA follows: TGTGCCAGCAGCTCCCCCAGCCAGGGGGCTAGGGGCTCTGGAAACACCATATATTTT. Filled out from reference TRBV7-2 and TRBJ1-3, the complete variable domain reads GAGVSQSPSNKVTEKGKDVELRCDPISGHTALYWYRQSLGQGLEFLIYFQGNSAPDKSGLPSDRFSAERTGGSVSTLTIQRTQQEDSAVYLCASSSPSQGARGSGNTIYFGEGSWLTVV.

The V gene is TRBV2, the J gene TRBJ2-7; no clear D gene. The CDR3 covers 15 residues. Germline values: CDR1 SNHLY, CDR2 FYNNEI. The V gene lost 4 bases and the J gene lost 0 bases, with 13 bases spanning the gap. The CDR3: CASSVVVPFSYEQYF. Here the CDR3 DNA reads TGTGCCAGCAGTGTGGTAGTTCCTTTCTCCTACGAGCAGTACTTC.

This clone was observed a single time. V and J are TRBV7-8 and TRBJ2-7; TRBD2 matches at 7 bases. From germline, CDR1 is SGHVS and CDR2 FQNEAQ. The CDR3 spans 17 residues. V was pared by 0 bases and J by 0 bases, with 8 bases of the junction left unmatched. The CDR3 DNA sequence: TGTGCCAGCAGCTTAGCCGACGGAGGGAGGGCCTCCTACGAGCAGTACTTC. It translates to CASSLADGGRASYEQYF. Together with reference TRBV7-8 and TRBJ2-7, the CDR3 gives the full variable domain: GAGVSQSPRYKVAKRGQDVALRCDPISGHVSLFWYQQALGQGPEFLTYFQNEAQLDKSGLPSDRFFAERPEGSVSTLKIQRTQQEDSAVYLCASSLADGGRASYEQYFGPGTRLTVT.

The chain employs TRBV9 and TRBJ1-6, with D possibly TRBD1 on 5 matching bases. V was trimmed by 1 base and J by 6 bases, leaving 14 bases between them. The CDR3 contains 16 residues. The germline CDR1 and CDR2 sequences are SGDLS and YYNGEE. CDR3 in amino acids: CASSVRGGSLNSPLHF. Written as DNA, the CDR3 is TGTGCCAGCAGCGTAAGGGGCGGCAGCCTTAATTCACCCCTCCACTTT.

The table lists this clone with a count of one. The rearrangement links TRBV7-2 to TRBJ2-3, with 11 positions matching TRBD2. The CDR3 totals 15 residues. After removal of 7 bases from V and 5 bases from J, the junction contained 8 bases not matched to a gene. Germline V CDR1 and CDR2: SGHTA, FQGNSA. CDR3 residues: CASTPGLAGGDTQYF. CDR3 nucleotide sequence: TGTGCCAGCACCCCCGGACTAGCGGGTGGAGATACGCAGTATTTT.

The CDR3 DNA reads as TGTGCCAGCAGTTCAACTAGCGGGCGGTACGAGCAGTACTTC. It encodes CASSSTSGRYEQYF. The chain employs TRBV28 and TRBJ2-7, with 9 bases fitting TRBD2. Per germline, CDR1 MDHEN and CDR2 SYDVKM. V lost 4 bases to trimming and J lost 4 bases; unmatched junction nucleotides: 5. The CDR3 contains 14 residues.

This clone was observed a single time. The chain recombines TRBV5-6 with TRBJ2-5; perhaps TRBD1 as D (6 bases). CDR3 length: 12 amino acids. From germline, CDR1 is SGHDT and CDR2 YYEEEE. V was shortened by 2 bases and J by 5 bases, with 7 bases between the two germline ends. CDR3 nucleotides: TGTGCCAGCAGCTTTGGGGGCGAGACCCAGTACTTC. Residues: CASSFGGETQYF.

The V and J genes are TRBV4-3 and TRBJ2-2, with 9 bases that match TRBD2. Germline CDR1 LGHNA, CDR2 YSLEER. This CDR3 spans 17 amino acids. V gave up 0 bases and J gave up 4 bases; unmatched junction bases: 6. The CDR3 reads CASSQDSAGGPTGELFF. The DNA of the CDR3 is TGCGCCAGCAGCCAAGATTCAGCGGGAGGCCCCACCGGGGAGCTGTTTTTT.

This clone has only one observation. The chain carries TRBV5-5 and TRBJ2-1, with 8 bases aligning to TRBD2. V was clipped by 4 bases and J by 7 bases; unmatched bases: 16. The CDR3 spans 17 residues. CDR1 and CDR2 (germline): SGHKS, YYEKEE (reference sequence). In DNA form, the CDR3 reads TGTGCCAGCAGCCAACAGGTGGGGGGACTAGAGGTGAATGAGCAGTTCTTC. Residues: CASSQQVGGLEVNEQFF.

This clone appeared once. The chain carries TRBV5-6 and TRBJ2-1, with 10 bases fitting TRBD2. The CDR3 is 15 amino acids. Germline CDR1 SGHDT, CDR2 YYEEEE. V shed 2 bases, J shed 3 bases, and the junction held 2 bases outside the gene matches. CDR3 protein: CASSLLAGLYNEQFF. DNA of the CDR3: TGTGCCAGCAGCTTACTAGCGGGACTCTACAATGAGCAGTTCTTC.

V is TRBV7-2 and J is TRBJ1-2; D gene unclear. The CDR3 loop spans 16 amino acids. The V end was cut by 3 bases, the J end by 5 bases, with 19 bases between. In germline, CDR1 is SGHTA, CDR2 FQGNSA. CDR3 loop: CASSFLLYFQRYGYTF. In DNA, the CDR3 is TGTGCCAGCAGCTTCCTTTTGTATTTCCAGAGGTATGGCTACACCTTC.

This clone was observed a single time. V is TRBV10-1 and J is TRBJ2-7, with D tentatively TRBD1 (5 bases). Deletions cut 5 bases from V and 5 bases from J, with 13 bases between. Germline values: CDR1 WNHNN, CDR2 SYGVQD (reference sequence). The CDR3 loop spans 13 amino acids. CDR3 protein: CASSNSGFDEQYF. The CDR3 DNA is TGCGCCAGCAGTAATTCAGGGTTCGACGAGCAGTACTTC.

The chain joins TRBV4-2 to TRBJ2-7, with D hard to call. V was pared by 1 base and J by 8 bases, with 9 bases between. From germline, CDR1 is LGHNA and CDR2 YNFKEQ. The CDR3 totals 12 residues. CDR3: CASSQAQRQQYF. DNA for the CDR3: TGTGCCAGCAGCCAAGCCCAGCGTCAGCAGTACTTC.

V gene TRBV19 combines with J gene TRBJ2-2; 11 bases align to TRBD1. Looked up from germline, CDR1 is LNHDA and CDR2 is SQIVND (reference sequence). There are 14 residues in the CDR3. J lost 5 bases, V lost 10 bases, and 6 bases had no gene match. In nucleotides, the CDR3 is TGTGCCATCAAGGACAGGGGGCGAACCGGGGAGCTGTTTTTT. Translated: CAIKDRGRTGELFF.